The rows below give T cell receptor beta chains drawn from one sample of a study of blood T cell repertoires in COVID-19. Produced via immunoSEQ multiplex PCR; TCRdb's table is partial and in-frame only. The sample includes some 200,000 clones, approximately 80% of them seen just once. Sequenced input: peripheral blood. These receptors were obtained from a human donor in a cohort sampled during active COVID-19. The CDR3 runs from the conserved cysteine through the conserved F or W. A D gene is named only where the DNA matches it firmly. Size is omitted from some rows. Given values are once, few, many or a class for expanded clones.

clone_size d_call j_call v_call cdr3_nt cdr3_aa
once TRBD1 TRBJ1-6 TRBV18 TGTGCCAGCTCACCACCGGGACAGAATTCACCCCTCCACTTT CASSPPGQNSPLHF
once TRBD2 TRBJ2-3 TRBV7-2 TGTGCCAGCAGCTTAGTAGCGGGAGGTCGGACAGATACGCAGTATTTT CASSLVAGGRTDTQYF
many TRBD1 TRBJ1-6 TRBV6-1 TGTGCCAGCAGTGCAGCAAGGACAGGGATACTAAATTCACCCCTCCACTTT CASSAARTGILNSPLHF
- - TRBJ2-2 TRBV27 TGTGCCAGCAGTTTAGCCCCAGGGTACACCGGGGAGCTGTTTTTT CASSLAPGYTGELFF
- TRBD1 TRBJ1-2 TRBV6-5 TGTGCCAGCAGCGCCGACAGGGCCGGCAACTATGGCTACACCTTC CASSADRAGNYGYTF
- - TRBJ1-1 TRBV5-6 TGTGCCAGCAGCCGTAACACTGAAGCTTTCTTT CASSRNTEAFF
few - TRBJ1-1 TRBV6-5 TGTGCCAGCAGTCGTCCCGGGGGGAACACTGAAGCTTTCTTT CASSRPGGNTEAFF
- - TRBJ2-1 TRBV28 TGTGCCAGCCGACTAGAGCTTCGAGAGCAGTTCTTC CASRLELREQFF
- - TRBJ1-3 TRBV23-1 TGCGCCAGCAGTCAAGGGCGGGCTGGAAACACCATATATTTT CASSQGRAGNTIYF
few - TRBJ1-1 TRBV5-4 TGTGCCAGCAGTTCGAGGGACACTGAAGCTTTCTTT CASSSRDTEAFF
- TRBD1 TRBJ1-2 TRBV28 TGTGCCAGCAGTTTCGGGGACAGGGCTAACTATGGCTACACCTTC CASSFGDRANYGYTF
- - TRBJ1-3 TRBV28 TGTGCCAGCACACCAGACAGGTCATACTCTGGAAACACCATATATTTT CASTPDRSYSGNTIYF
- - TRBJ1-2 TRBV20-1 TGCAGTGCAACCGGGTATGGCTACACCTTC CSATGYGYTF
- - TRBJ1-5 TRBV6-2/TRBV6-3 TGTGCCAGCAGTTACTCGATGCGGGGTAGGCAGCCCCAGCATTTT CASSYSMRGRQPQHF
- - TRBJ1-5 TRBV2 TGTGCCAGCAGTGGACAGGAGAATCAGCCCCAGCATTTT CASSGQENQPQHF
- - TRBJ1-4 TRBV3-1/TRBV3-2 TGTGCCAGCAGCCACCGGGGCGGGGCTGGGGAACTGTTTTTT CASSHRGGAGELFF
- - TRBJ2-4 TRBV29-1 TGCAGCGCAGTTGTGGCGGCAAACATTCAGTACTTC CSAVVAANIQYF
- - TRBJ1-2 TRBV24-1 TGTGCCACCAGTGATTCCCCTTACTATGGCTACACCTTC CATSDSPYYGYTF
once TRBD1 TRBJ1-1 TRBV2 TGTGCCAGCGGAAGACAGGGCGGGACTGAAGCTTTCTTT CASGRQGGTEAFF
- - TRBJ1-1 TRBV18 TGTGCCAGCTCACCAGGAGGGGCGAACACTGAAGCTTTCTTT CASSPGGANTEAFF
- - TRBJ1-1 TRBV18 TGTGCCAGCTCCCTAAGACAGGCTGAAGCTTTCTTT CASSLRQAEAFF
few TRBD2 TRBJ2-1 TRBV7-8 TGTGCCAGCAGCTTAGTAGGTAGCGGGAGGATCAATGAGCAGTTCTTC CASSLVGSGRINEQFF
- TRBD2 TRBJ2-1 TRBV11-2 TGTGCCAGCAGCTTATTGACTAGCGGGAGGGACAATGAGCAGTTCTTC CASSLLTSGRDNEQFF
- - TRBJ1-1 TRBV6-5 TGTGCCACCAGGGGAGGAACTGAAGCTTTCTTT CATRGGTEAFF
- - TRBJ1-2 TRBV2 TGTGCCAGCAGTGAAGCCAGACAGATCTCTGGCTACACCTTC CASSEARQISGYTF
- - TRBJ1-2 TRBV12-3/TRBV12-4 TGTGCCAGCAGTTTAAGGGGGAGGGGTGGCTACACCTTC CASSLRGRGGYTF
- TRBD1 TRBJ1-5 TRBV28 TGTGCCAGCAGTCGGGACAGCCGTCTCCCTCAGCCCCAGCATTTT CASSRDSRLPQPQHF
- - TRBJ2-7 TRBV3-1/TRBV3-2 TGTGCCAGCAGCCCTGAGAACTCGGGAGACGAGCAGTACTTC CASSPENSGDEQYF
few TRBD2 TRBJ2-3 TRBV3-1/TRBV3-2 TGTGCCAGCAGCCGACCCGGACTAGCGGGGGGCACAGATACGCAGTATTTT CASSRPGLAGGTDTQYF
- - TRBJ1-4 TRBV5-1 TGCGCCAGCAGCCGGCAGGGTACTAATGAAAAACTGTTTTTT CASSRQGTNEKLFF
- - TRBJ2-3 TRBV28 TGTGCCAGCAGTCCCCCGGAGGGGGCTCGAAGAGATACGCAGTATTTT CASSPPEGARRDTQYF
- - TRBJ2-5 TRBV27 TGTGCCAGCACTCCTAGCTGGGGGGTTGAGACCCAGTACTTC CASTPSWGVETQYF
- - TRBJ1-4 TRBV19 TGTGCCAGCAGGCCTAAGACCTCCTTAAAACTGTTTTTT CASRPKTSLKLFF
- - TRBJ1-1 TRBV19 TGTGCCAGTAGTATGTCCAGTTCAGCTTTCTTT CASSMSSSAFF
- TRBD1 TRBJ2-1 TRBV5-1 TGCGCCAGCAGCATGGACAGGGATTACAATGAGCAGTTCTTC CASSMDRDYNEQFF
- - TRBJ2-7 TRBV27 TGTGCCAGCAGCTCCCATAGCTCCTACGAGCAGTACTTC CASSSHSSYEQYF
- - TRBJ1-5 TRBV7-2 TGTGCCAGCAGCTTAGAGCCGCGCAATCAGCCCCAGCATTTT CASSLEPRNQPQHF
- TRBD1 TRBJ1-4 TRBV6-2/TRBV6-3 TGTGCCAGCAGTTTCACCGGGACAGCTAATGAAAAACTGTTTTTT CASSFTGTANEKLFF
few - TRBJ1-1 TRBV2 TGTGCCAGCAGTGAACCCCTCCTGGACAGAATGAACACTGAAGCTTTCTTT CASSEPLLDRMNTEAFF